The subject of this entry is one T cell receptor (beta chain). The antigen this receptor binds is unknown. No base quality information exists; no much larger clone differs at one position. This sample stems from a study of blood T cell repertoires in COVID-19 (dated by TCRdb to about 2020). A note on the overall study: Samples covering the acute and convalescent phases of COVID-19 were provided by collaborators in the United States, Italy and Spain. The prospective study material was composed of cDNA or gDNA derived from T cells, B-cell-depleted T cells, or PBMCs. Subjects who had been exposed to COVID-19, were actively infected with it, or had recovered from it provided the deeply sampled blood TCRbeta repertoires that made up the dataset. The repertoires were released in a freely available public database meant as a resource for research on the immune response to SARS-CoV-2. Samples came from the ongoing ImmuneRACE study (first 160 participants) plus 1,254 subjects from 6 global collaborators. Sample metadata almost always included a de-identified subject ID, COVID-19 status, age in years and sex. HLA class I and class II types, where available, came from metadata supplied by the sample provider rather than from assay-based typing.

Via the germline V gene (reference sequence), CDR1 is SEHNR and CDR2 FQNEAQ. Between the V and J ends, shortened by 4 bases and 4 bases respectively, the junction contains 4 bases. Counted from cysteine to phenylalanine, this CDR3 has 11 amino acids. Only the CDR3 DNA is retained, 33 bases long and in frame from the first base. A second Seattle source provided samples from volunteer blood donors who had recovered from COVID-19. Each collaborating institution followed its own protocols to collect whole blood in K2EDTA tubes. For TCRbeta analysis, collaborator samples were shipped as frozen whole blood, as isolated PBMCs, or as DNA extracted from either sample type. TCRbeta CDR3 regions were amplified from genomic DNA by means of the immunoSEQ Assay, a bias-controlled multiplex PCR. Regarding the original processing steps: Within the assay, amplification of reference gene primers was used to estimate how many nucleated cells each sample contained. Sequence reads were collapsed and filtered to measure the absolute abundance of every unique TCRbeta CDR3 rearrangement. For each sample, productive Simpson clonality was calculated as the square root of Simpson's diversity index over productive rearrangements. TCRdb obtained this table from immuneACCESS and retained in-frame rearrangements with V and J assigned. These tables miss some clones; where compared with another copy, unresolved V genes account for less than half of the shortfall, and the remainder is unexplained. V, J and clone size reflect that table, while D and trimming were determined from the DNA. This sample comprises fewer than 350,000 clones, around 87% of them detected only once. The ten top clones hold approximately 8% of the sample.

The research as a whole found: The amount of clinical and demographic metadata varied by source and participant and was provided uncurated.

The TCR was taken from a woman in her fifties or sixties who had recovered from COVID-19. The sequenced sample was peripheral blood. The chain is assembled from TRBV7-9 and TRBJ1-2; the D gene is not confidently resolved. The CDR3 sequence is CASSSLYGYTF. Read as DNA, the sequence is TGTGCCAGCAGCTCCCTCTATGGCTACACCTTC.